The next 16 T cell receptor beta chains were all read from a single sample in a study of T cells in women clearing cervical HPV infection. Sequencing used immunoSEQ multiplex PCR; TCRdb keeps in-frame clones, though not all of them. Seen in this sample are tens of thousands of clones; the ten most common clones hold over 6.5%. Sequencing was carried out using blood buffy coat. The receptor source for this set is a woman between 18 and 69 years old with a cervical HPV16 infection that either progressed to CIN3+ or cleared (not recorded which).

Of note for this clone: The read terminates 3 residues before the CDR3 end, so the remaining end is supplied by the germline J gene. The V gene is TRBV14, the J gene TRBJ2-1; D might be TRBD2 (6 bases). Germline values: CDR1 SGHDN, CDR2 FVKESK. Trimming left V 4 bases short and J 1 base short, with 14 bases between. The CDR3 covers 16 residues. CDR3 amino acids: CASSPLGTFSYNEQFF. Partial CDR3 DNA: TGTGCCAGCAGCCCCTTAGGGACTTTTTCCTACAATGAG.

As concerns this clone: Read coverage stops 3 residues before the CDR3 terminus; the germline J gene supplies the remainder. The genes are TRBV7-2 and TRBJ1-1; 10 positions match TRBD1. This CDR3 is built from 15 residues. Unmatched junction bases numbered 9, after V lost 6 bases and J lost 5 bases. The germline gives CDR1 SGHTA, CDR2 FQGNSA. Incomplete CDR3 DNA: TGTGCCAGCAGGATCCGGACAGGGGGAAGGACTGAA. Protein: CASRIRTGGRTE. The complete CDR3 reads CASRIRTGGRTEAFF.

As to this clone: Sequencing ends 3 residues short of the CDR3 end; the germline J gene provides the rest. V and J are TRBV20-1 and TRBJ1-6; 7 positions agree with TRBD1. V lost 1 base to trimming and J lost 4 bases; unmatched junction nucleotides: 10. Germline V lookup: CDR1 DFQATT, CDR2 SNEGSKA (reference sequence). This CDR3 contains 17 residues. The CDR3 is CSARARDRLIYNSPLHF. Incomplete CDR3 DNA: TGCAGTGCTAGAGCCCGGGACAGATTAATTTATAATTCACCC.

Worth noting for this clone: One junction end disagrees with the germline gene, perhaps due to a read error. The read is 3 residues too short to cover the CDR3 end, so that end is filled in from the germline J gene. This CDR3 is also generated by other DNA sequences in the sample. V gene TRBV7-2 combines with J gene TRBJ1-3; perhaps TRBD1 as D (5 bases). This CDR3 region has 15 residues. Germline V gene sequence: CDR1 SGHTA, CDR2 FQGNSA. CDR3 protein: CASSQRGNTGNTIYF. The DNA read from the CDR3 is TGTGCCAGCAGCCAACGGGGGAACACTGGAAACACA. The full variable domain, with the rest looked up from reference TRBV7-2 and TRBJ1-3, is GAGVSQSPSNKVTEKGKDVELRCDPISGHTALYWYRQSLGQGLEFLIYFQGNSAPDKSGLPSDRFSAERTGGSVSTLTIQRTQQEDSAVYLCASSQRGNTGNTIYFGEGSWLTVV.

Remarks on this clone: The read falls 3 residues short of the CDR3 end, and the missing part is taken from the germline J gene. This rearrangement joins TRBV13 to TRBJ2-5, with TRBD1 identical over 8 bases. The junction had 13 bases not matched to a gene; V was cut back by 7 bases and J by 6 bases. The CDR3 is 15 residues long. CDR1 PRHDT and CDR2 FYEKMQ come from the germline V gene (reference sequence). The CDR3 region is CASTIRQGKGKTQYF. Partial CDR3 DNA: TGTGCCAGCACCATTCGACAGGGGAAAGGAAAGACC.

Worth noting for this clone: The DNA ends 3 residues before the CDR3 does, and the rest of the CDR3 is filled in from the germline J gene. V is TRBV29-1 and J is TRBJ2-1; 11 nucleotides line up with TRBD2. Trimming removed 3 bases from V and 2 bases from J; junction bases left unmatched: 3. This CDR3 comprises 15 residues. Per germline, CDR1 SQVTM and CDR2 ANQGSEA. The covered CDR3 bases are TGCAGCGTTGATAGCGGGAGGGGGGCCTACAATGAG. Translating gives CSVDSGRGAYNE. The full CDR3 sequence reads CSVDSGRGAYNEQFF.

About this clone itself: The junction differs from germline at one of its ends, possibly a read error. The sequence runs out 3 residues before the end of the CDR3; the remainder is reconstructed from the germline J gene. The V gene is TRBV4-2, the J gene TRBJ1-2; a weak D match, TRBD1 (5 bases). The CDR3 sequence is 15 residues long. Germline CDR1 reads LGHNA; CDR2 reads YNFKEQ. CDR3 protein: CASSHQRGWDRGYTF. The sequenced part of the CDR3 DNA is TGCGCCAGCAGCCACCAGCGGGGCTGGGATCGTGGC.

Remarks on this clone: The read terminates 3 residues ahead of where the CDR3 ends, so the germline J gene completes it. This rearrangement joins TRBV5-4 to TRBJ2-3; 8 bases map to TRBD2. With V trimmed by 4 bases and J by 4 bases, 5 bases remained unmatched. The CDR3 extends over 14 amino acids. The germline V gene has CDR1 SGHNT and CDR2 YYREEE (reference sequence). CDR3 bases read: TGTGCCAGCAGCCCTGGACTAGCCGCAGATACG. Translation gives CASSPGLAADT. From start to end, the CDR3 is CASSPGLAADTQYF.

For this clone: The missing CDR3 end, 3 residues past where the read stops, is filled in from the germline J gene. The gene calls are TRBV7-2 and TRBJ1-2; D gene uncertain. Per the germline V gene, CDR1 is SGHTA and CDR2 is FQGNSA. The CDR3 has 12 amino acids. The sequenced CDR3 bases are TGTGCCAGCAGCCGGCTCGGGTACGAC. It is translated as CASSRLGYD. The CDR3 as a whole reads CASSRLGYDYTF.

A note on this clone: Read coverage stops 3 residues before the CDR3 terminus; the germline J gene supplies the remainder. The chain employs TRBV11-2 and TRBJ2-3; 10 bases line up with TRBD2. Germline assignment: CDR1 SGHAT and CDR2 FQNNGV. J gave up 4 bases and V 3 bases, and 4 bases lay outside the gene matches. The CDR3 extends over 15 amino acids. Incomplete CDR3 DNA: TGTGCCAGCAGCTTTAGAGCGGGAGGGGCAGATACG. This gives the protein CASSFRAGGADT. From start to end, the CDR3 is CASSFRAGGADTQYF. The full variable domain, rest sourced from reference TRBV11-2 and TRBJ2-3, is EAGVAQSPRYKIIEKRQSVAFWCNPISGHATLYWYQQILGQGPKLLIQFQNNGVVDDSQLPKDRFSAERLKGVDSTLKIQPAKLEDSAVYLCASSFRAGGADTQYFGPGTRLTVL.

Remarks on this clone: The CDR3 end falls 3 residues outside the read, so it is completed with the germline J gene. The chain couples TRBV10-2 to TRBJ1-6; possible D gene TRBD1, 6 bases. Per the germline V gene, CDR1 is WSHSY and CDR2 is SAAADI. The CDR3 consists of 13 residues. Trimming stripped 6 bases from V and 10 bases from J, with 13 bases between. CDR3 DNA, as far as it was read: TGCGCCAGCAGGGGGGGGGCCAACTCACCC. The encoded protein is CASRGGANSP. The whole CDR3 region reads CASRGGANSPLHF.

With respect to this clone: From the germline J gene comes the end of the CDR3, since the read stops 3 residues before it. J is TRBJ2-3 and V is TRBV7-2; D remains unclear. V lost 0 bases and J 6 bases, leaving 7 bases between the germline ends. This CDR3 contains 13 residues. Germline CDR1 reads SGHTA; CDR2 reads FQGNSA. CDR3 loop: CASSLALMDTQYF. Incomplete CDR3 DNA: TGTGCCAGCAGCTTAGCCCTAATGGATACG.

A remark on this clone: The read ends 3 residues early relative to the CDR3; the germline J gene fills the gap. The gene calls are TRBV30 and TRBJ2-4; D is perhaps TRBD2 (7 bases). Germline CDR1 and CDR2: GTSNPN and SVGIG (reference sequence). The CDR3 sequence is 17 residues long. Trimming shortened V by 2 bases and J by 1 base, and 18 bases separated the two germline ends. The sequenced part of the CDR3 DNA is TGTGCCTGGAGTCCCATGCTAGGGAGGGGGGCCAAAAACATT. Translating gives CAWSPMLGRGAKNI. The entire CDR3 sequence reads CAWSPMLGRGAKNIQYF. The entire variable domain, with the rest obtained from reference TRBV30 and TRBJ2-4, is as follows: SQTIHQWPATLVQPVGSPLSLECTVEGTSNPNLYWYRQAAGRGLQLLFYSVGIGQISSEVPQNLSASRPQDRQFILSSKKLLLSDSGFYLCAWSPMLGRGAKNIQYFGAGTRLSVL.

Comment on this clone: The CDR3 end is not reached by the read, which stops 3 residues before it; the germline J gene fills it in. The chain uses TRBV5-5 and TRBJ2-4; D is ambiguous. The V gene lost 0 bases and the J gene lost 3 bases, with 10 bases spanning the gap. CDR3 length: 15 residues. Germline V gene data show CDR1 as SGHKS and CDR2 as YYEKEE (reference sequence). Partial CDR3 DNA: TGTGCCAGCAGCTTGGTTGGCGGCTACAAAAACATT. This codes for CASSLVGGYKNI. The entire CDR3 protein reads CASSLVGGYKNIQYF.

With respect to this clone: The CDR3 end is not reached by the read, which stops 3 residues before it; the germline J gene fills it in. This chain joins TRBV30 and TRBJ2-3, with TRBD2 as a possible D gene (6 bases). This CDR3 spans 16 amino acids. Trimming took 6 bases from V and 2 from J, leaving 21 bases between them. Germline CDR1 is GTSNPN and CDR2 is SVGIG (reference sequence). This CDR3 is CACILFSGYPTDTQYF. The sequenced part of the CDR3 DNA is TGTGCCTGTATCCTATTTAGCGGATACCCCACAGATACG.

As to this clone: Read data end 3 residues before the CDR3 end; the end is taken from the germline J gene. The J gene is TRBJ2-1, the V gene TRBV19; tentative D call: TRBD2 (5 bases). Germline V gives CDR1 LNHDA, CDR2 SQIVND (reference sequence). The V end was cut by 9 bases, the J end by 5 bases, with 14 bases between. The CDR3 consists of 13 residues. The CDR3 DNA, read in part, is TGTGCCAGCCGACGGATCGGGGACAATGAG. This translates into CASRRIGDNE. The full-length CDR3 reads as CASRRIGDNEQFF. The full variable domain, with the rest looked up from reference TRBV19 and TRBJ2-1, is DGGITQSPKYLFRKEGQNVTLSCEQNLNHDAMYWYRQDPGQGLRLIYYSQIVNDFQKGDIAEGYSVSREKKESFPLTVTSAQKNPTAFYLCASRRIGDNEQFFGPGTRLTVL.